This T cell receptor beta chain originates from a study of CD8 T cells in Susac syndrome. Trimming at V came to 5 bases and at J to 6 bases, leaving 9 bases not matched to a gene. Germline V lookup: CDR1 MNHEY, CDR2 SVGEGT. The CDR3 has 16 residues. The RNA, roughly 0.45 to 1 ug, was put through reverse transcription using random hexamers. TCR beta CDR3 was amplified by immunoSEQ covering 54 Vbeta and 13 Jbeta. TCRdb used MiXCR to reprocess the immunoSEQ multiplex PCR reads, holding one entry per CDR3 protein. Of about 73,000 distinct CDR3 sequences detected, about 95% appear once; the ten largest clones hold approximately 0.4%.

The origin of this receptor is a human donor with multiple sclerosis. The chain links TRBV6-2 or TRBV6-3 to TRBJ2-3; 12 nucleotides align to TRBD2. The sequencing sample was made of CD8+ T cells from PBMCs. In DNA form, the CDR3 reads TGTGCCAGCAGTCGTCGACTAGCGGGAGAGGGTGATACGCAGTATTTT. This gives the protein CASSRRLAGEGDTQYF.